The clone carrying this T cell receptor beta chain was detected many times. What it binds is unknown. MiXCR was run by TCRdb on the 5' RACE reads, yielding one entry per CDR3 protein. The table lists 85,000 to 100,000 distinct CDR3 sequences, 8% to 10% of them singletons. This specimen belongs to a study of CD8 T cells in ankylosing spondylitis. General study results and limits: Disease-linked clones had a CD8+ phenotype and relatively low frequency in peripheral blood. Seemingly distinctive of ankylosing spondylitis blood was a TCR beta motif formed by eight highly homologous variants.

Germline CDR1 is SQVTM and CDR2 is ANQGSEA. CDR3 length: 11 amino acids. Trimming left V 4 bases short and J 8 bases short, with 12 bases between. The sequencing input was blood, either unsorted or a sorted T cell fraction (not recorded which). The chain links TRBV29-1 to TRBJ2-7; no clear D gene. The sequence was collected from a male donor with ankylosing spondylitis or in good health (not recorded which). The CDR3 loop reads CSVASGTKQYF. DNA for the CDR3: TGCAGCGTTGCCTCCGGTACCAAGCAGTACTTC.